The 23 T cell receptor beta chains listed next were all sequenced from one sample in a study of response to subunit inactivated influenza vaccine. TCRdb reprocessed the RT-PCR reads with MiXCR, giving one entry per CDR3 protein. The table shows around 530,000 distinct CDR3 sequences, with about 17% occurring only once. The source was CD4+ T cells sorted from PBMCs, collected around 25 months after vaccination. Receptors were obtained from a man aged 50 to 69 who received an inactivated influenza vaccine.

The table lists this clonotype with many counts. The chain is built from TRBV6-1 and TRBJ2-5; 11 nucleotides agree with TRBD2. The CDR3 loop spans 15 amino acids. Germline assignment: CDR1 MNHNS and CDR2 SASEGT. V was pared by 6 bases and J by 5 bases, with 8 bases of the junction left unmatched. CDR3 in amino acids: CASSELAGVGETQYF. CDR3 coding DNA: TGTGCCAGCAGCGAACTAGCGGGAGTTGGGGAGACCCAGTACTTC.

This sequence joins TRBV20-1 and TRBJ2-5; D may be TRBD1 or TRBD2 (5 bases each). CDR3 length equals 15 residues. V lost 4 bases, J lost 5 bases, and 20 bases lay in between. Germline CDR1 is DFQATT and CDR2 is SNEGSKA (reference sequence). The CDR3 DNA is TGCAGTGCTATCCTGGCCGGGGACGCGAAGGAGACCCAGTACTTC. The encoded protein is CSAILAGDAKETQYF.

A few counts support this clonotype. This rearrangement joins TRBV5-1 to TRBJ2-7; TRBD1 aligns across 8 bases. The CDR3 contains 14 residues. J lost 5 bases, V lost 3 bases, and 7 bases had no gene match. The V gene's germline CDR1 is SGHRS and CDR2 YFSETQ. The CDR3 protein is CASSYRDRKDEQYF. The CDR3 bases are TGCGCCAGCAGCTACCGGGACAGGAAGGACGAGCAGTACTTC.

The rearrangement uses TRBV10-3 and TRBJ1-2, with TRBD1 matching 8 bases. Trimming at V came to 9 bases and at J to 5 bases, leaving 5 bases not matched to a gene. CDR1 is ENHRY and CDR2 is SYGVKD in the germline V gene. The CDR3 contains 12 residues. The CDR3 DNA sequence: TGTGCCATTCCCAGGGGGCAATATGGCTACACCTTC. Its protein is CAIPRGQYGYTF.

The V and J genes are TRBV12-2 and TRBJ2-3; the tabulated D call, TRBD2, remains unverified against the DNA. TRBV12-2 is flagged as a pseudogene. The CDR3 contains 15 residues. In nucleotides, the CDR3 is TGTGCAAGTCGCTTCCTGACTATGGTGGAAGATACGCAGTATTTT. Protein product: CASRFLTMVEDTQYF.

V and J are TRBV7-3 and TRBJ2-2; unclear D gene. Germline assignment: CDR1 SGHTA and CDR2 FQGTGA. V was clipped by 5 bases and J by 6 bases, with 10 bases between them. This CDR3 region has 13 residues. The chain's CDR3 is CASSPAPAGELFF. The CDR3 DNA sequence: TGTGCCAGCAGCCCCGCGCCAGCCGGGGAGCTGTTTTTT.

This clonotype was seen only once. The chain links TRBV20-1 to TRBJ2-2; TRBD1 matches at 8 bases. The ends lost 6 bases at V and 4 bases at J; junction bases unmatched: 7. The CDR3 runs to 14 residues. CDR1 and CDR2 (germline): DFQATT, SNEGSKA (reference sequence). CDR3 in DNA: TGCAGTGCCAGGGGGCAGGGGTCCACCGGGGAGCTGTTTTTT. It encodes CSARGQGSTGELFF.

Only a few counts were recorded for this clonotype. The V gene is TRBV6-1, the J gene TRBJ1-1; D may be TRBD1 (6 bases). Germline V gene sequence: CDR1 MNHNS, CDR2 SASEGT. V was pared by 6 bases and J by 5 bases, with 19 bases between. The CDR3 totals 15 residues. CDR3 DNA: TGTGCCAGCAGGATTTTAACAGGGAGTCGGACTGAAGCTTTCTTT. As protein: CASRILTGSRTEAFF.

This clonotype was picked up a small number of times. The chain carries TRBV9 and TRBJ2-5; 13 bases fit TRBD2. The CDR3 totals 16 residues. Germline V CDR1 and CDR2: SGDLS, YYNGEE. Trimming cost V 0 bases and J 5 bases; bases outside gene matches: 4. CDR3 protein: CASSVGTSGSRETQYF. The CDR3 DNA sequence: TGTGCCAGCAGCGTAGGGACTAGCGGGAGTAGGGAGACCCAGTACTTC.

In its sample, this clonotype was seen a few times. This chain links TRBV5-1 with TRBJ2-4, with TRBD2 matching over 11 bases. Germline CDR1 and CDR2: SGHRS and YFSETQ. With V trimmed by 2 bases and J by 3 bases, 7 bases remained unmatched. The CDR3 has 17 residues. DNA for the CDR3: TGCGCCAGCAGCTTCACTAGCGGGAGATCAGGCAAAAACATTCAGTACTTC. As protein: CASSFTSGRSGKNIQYF.

This chain joins TRBV25-1 and TRBJ2-1, with TRBD1 identical over 9 bases. V was clipped by 6 bases and J by 6 bases; unmatched bases: 18. Per the germline V gene, CDR1 is MGHDK and CDR2 is SYGVNS. This CDR3 spans 18 amino acids. The CDR3 sequence is CASSAMLGGTGNANEQFF. The CDR3 region has the DNA TGTGCCAGCAGCGCGATGCTGGGGGGGACAGGGAACGCCAATGAGCAGTTCTTC.

Only a few counts were recorded for this clonotype. The chain recombines TRBV7-9 with TRBJ2-3; possible D gene TRBD2, 6 bases. The CDR3 sequence is 15 residues long. Germline CDR1 and CDR2: SEHNR and FQNEAQ (reference sequence). Trimming took off 1 base at V and 1 base at J, with 9 bases between the two ends. This CDR3 is CASSLVAVGTDTQYF. CDR3 in DNA: TGTGCCAGCAGCTTAGTAGCGGTCGGCACAGATACGCAGTATTTT. Based on the CDR3 plus reference TRBV7-9 and TRBJ2-3, the full variable domain is DTGVSQNPRHKITKRGQNVTFRCDPISEHNRLYWYRQTLGQGPEFLTYFQNEAQLEKSRLLSDRFSAERPKGSFSTLEIQRTEQGDSAMYLCASSLVAVGTDTQYFGPGTRLTVL.

This clonotype has only a few counts. This chain links TRBV6-5 with TRBJ1-1; no firm D call. Trimming took off 2 bases at V and 6 bases at J, with 10 bases between the two ends. CDR1 and CDR2 (germline): MNHEY, SVGAGI. The CDR3 extends over 13 amino acids. The CDR3 sequence: CASSYASDSEAFF. Here the CDR3 DNA reads TGTGCCAGCAGTTACGCCTCGGACTCTGAAGCTTTCTTT.

In this sample, this clonotype turned up a few times. The chain combines TRBV6-1 with TRBJ2-6; the D gene is possibly TRBD2 (6 bases). V lost 6 bases to trimming and J lost 1 base, with 10 bases between them. Germline CDR1 MNHNS, CDR2 SASEGT. The CDR3 is 15 amino acids. CDR3 sequence (DNA): TGTGCCAGCAGGGGACTGAATTCTGGGGCCAACGTCCTGACTTTC. It encodes CASRGLNSGANVLTF.

The rearrangement links TRBV6-5 to TRBJ2-7, with D hard to call. V lost 7 bases, J lost 2 bases, and 9 bases lay in between. The CDR3 runs 12 residues. Germline V CDR1 and CDR2: MNHEY, SVGAGI. The CDR3 DNA follows: TGTGCCAGCACCTCGTCCACCTACGAGCAGTACTTC. Translated: CASTSSTYEQYF.

This chain uses TRBV6-5 with TRBJ2-3, with 7 bases matching TRBD2. The junction had 8 bases not matched to a gene; V was cut back by 4 bases and J by 1 base. The CDR3 spans 16 residues. The germline V gene has CDR1 MNHEY and CDR2 SVGAGI. CDR3 DNA: TGTGCCAGCAGTTCTCTCGGAGCGGGACGCACAGATACGCAGTATTTT. Amino acids: CASSSLGAGRTDTQYF.

This clonotype was observed at least ten times. The rearrangement links TRBV6-1 to TRBJ2-7; D is unclear. V shed 6 bases and J shed 1 base, with 13 bases lying between them. CDR3 length equals 14 residues. Germline loops: CDR1 MNHNS, CDR2 SASEGT. Here the CDR3 reads CASSPWTDSYEQYF. The CDR3 region has the DNA TGTGCCAGCAGCCCCTGGACGGATTCCTACGAGCAGTACTTC.

The V call is TRBV9, the J call TRBJ2-1, with 8 bases fitting TRBD2. Germline V CDR1 and CDR2: SGDLS, YYNGEE. This CDR3 comprises 15 residues. Germline trimming cut 4 bases from V and 8 bases from J; bases unmatched to any gene: 11. This chain's CDR3 is CASSILGLGQYEQFF. The DNA for the CDR3 is TGTGCCAGCAGCATTCTGGGACTAGGACAGTATGAGCAGTTCTTC.

This clonotype appeared a few times. The CDR3 is CASSLDRAFNTEAFF. The CDR3 DNA reads as TGTGCCAGCAGCCTTGACAGGGCGTTTAACACTGAAGCTTTCTTT. The chain has TRBV14 and TRBJ1-1; 7 bases align to TRBD1. The CDR3 runs to 15 residues. CDR1 is SGHDN and CDR2 is FVKESK in the germline V gene. The V gene end was trimmed by 4 bases and the J gene end by 2 bases; junction bases not matched to a gene: 7. Drawing the rest from reference TRBV14 and TRBJ1-1, the complete variable domain is EAGVTQFPSHSVIEKGQTVTLRCDPISGHDNLYWYRRVMGKEIKFLLHFVKESKQDESGMPNNRFLAERTGGTYSTLKVQPAELEDSGVYFCASSLDRAFNTEAFFGQGTRLTVV.

There are many counts of this clonotype. V is TRBV5-1 and J is TRBJ2-1, with 9 nucleotides matching TRBD1. From germline, CDR1 is SGHRS and CDR2 YFSETQ. The CDR3 has 15 amino acids. With 4 bases clipped from V and 12 bases from J, the junction kept 14 bases outside the gene matches. The CDR3 spells CASSPDTGQGSRQFF. CDR3 nucleotides: TGCGCCAGCAGCCCGGACACGGGACAGGGAAGCCGGCAGTTCTTC.

This clonotype was found many times. The chain carries TRBV20-1 and TRBJ2-4, with a tentative D call TRBD1 (6 bases). The CDR3 length is 14 residues. With 5 bases removed from V and 0 bases from J, the gap between germline ends came to 11 bases. The germline V gene encodes CDR1 DFQATT and CDR2 SNEGSKA (reference sequence). The CDR3 nucleotides read TGCAGTGCTGGGACACCACTAGCCAAAAACATTCAGTACTTC. Encoded protein: CSAGTPLAKNIQYF.

This chain uses TRBV12-3 or TRBV12-4 with TRBJ1-2, with D tentatively TRBD1 (5 bases). This CDR3 is 15 amino acids long. V lost 1 base and J lost 1, with 10 bases in between. This CDR3 reads CASSLGQLYNYGYTF. The CDR3 DNA is TGTGCCAGCAGTTTAGGACAGCTCTATAACTATGGCTACACCTTC.

This clonotype was detected only a few times. The rearrangement uses TRBV6-1 and TRBJ1-4; no clear D gene. This CDR3 comprises 16 residues. Trimming cost V 6 bases and J 3 bases, with 17 bases left between them. Germline V gives CDR1 MNHNS, CDR2 SASEGT. The CDR3 loop is CASSLVMAASNEKLFF. For the CDR3, the DNA is TGTGCCAGCAGCCTGGTGATGGCTGCTTCTAATGAAAAACTGTTTTTT.